Presented here are 20 T cell receptor beta chains from one specimen sequenced in a study of shared clonotypes between healthy human individuals. CD45RO-negative CD8 cells positively selected for CCR7 made up the naive population, which excluded terminally differentiated effector memory CD45RA+ cells. The repertoire was sequenced with immunoSEQ multiplex PCR; TCRdb's copy has only in-frame clones and lacks some. This table has about 820,000 clones, roughly 92% appearing once. What was sequenced was naive CD8+ T cells sorted from blood. These receptors were collected from a young man in good health.

In nucleotides, the CDR3 is TGCAGCGTTGGCGGGAGGGCCGGGTACAAGCAGTACTTC. Translation gives CSVGGRAGYKQYF. The chain couples TRBV29-1 to TRBJ2-7; 9 bases map to TRBD2. Trimming at V came to 4 bases and at J to 8 bases, leaving 9 bases not matched to a gene. This CDR3 is 13 amino acids long. Germline assignment: CDR1 SQVTM and CDR2 ANQGSEA.

J is TRBJ2-7 and V is TRBV7-9; D may correspond to TRBD1 or TRBD2 (5 bases each). The CDR3 runs to 16 residues. Germline V gives CDR1 SEHNR, CDR2 FQNEAQ (reference sequence). V lost 4 bases and J lost 2, with 18 bases in between. The CDR3 here is CASSSDSGTGPYEQYF. The CDR3 nucleotides are TGTGCCAGCAGCTCCGACTCCGGGACGGGTCCCTACGAGCAGTACTTC.

V and J are TRBV6-6 and TRBJ2-6; TRBD2 agrees at 8 bases. This CDR3 spans 13 amino acids. Germline lookup yields CDR1 MNHNY and CDR2 SVGAGI (reference sequence). The trim removed 6 bases at V and 15 bases at J, leaving 10 bases unmatched. This chain's CDR3 is CASRSTSGGYLTF. DNA of the CDR3: TGTGCCAGCAGATCAACCTCGGGGGGGTACCTGACTTTC.

The V gene is TRBV27, the J gene TRBJ2-7; no clear D gene. The length of the CDR3 is 15 residues. Deletions cut 6 bases from V and 6 bases from J, with 21 bases between. Germline-derived CDR1 and CDR2 are MNHEY and SMNVEV (reference sequence). CDR3 region: CASSPEIASASEQYF. The CDR3 DNA reads TGTGCCAGCAGCCCCGAGATAGCCTCAGCCAGCGAGCAGTACTTC.

V and J are TRBV7-6 and TRBJ2-3; 13 bases are a match to TRBD2. The germline gives CDR1 SGHVS, CDR2 FNYEAQ. V was clipped by 0 bases and J by 4 bases; unmatched bases: 4. The CDR3 totals 17 residues. The DNA for the CDR3 is TGTGCCAGCAGCTTAGCACTACTAGCGGGAGGGCCAGATACGCAGTATTTT. Translating gives CASSLALLAGGPDTQYF. Looking up the rest from reference TRBV7-6 and TRBJ2-3 gives the full variable domain: GAGVSQSPRYKVTKRGQDVALRCDPISGHVSLYWYRQALGQGPEFLTYFNYEAQQDKSGLPNDRFSAERPEGSISTLTIQRTEQRDSAMYRCASSLALLAGGPDTQYFGPGTRLTVL.

J is TRBJ2-7 and V is TRBV4-1; the match to TRBD1 covers 7 bases. This CDR3 spans 15 amino acids. From germline, CDR1 is MGHRA and CDR2 YSYEKL. V lost 4 bases, J lost 4 bases, and 10 bases stayed unmatched. The CDR3 region is CASSPVDRPQYEQYF. DNA for the CDR3: TGCGCCAGCAGCCCCGTGGACAGGCCCCAATACGAGCAGTACTTC.

Of note for this clone: Different DNA sequences within this sample yield the same CDR3. The DNA for the CDR3 is TGTGCCAGCAGCCTAGGCCATGAGCAGTTCTTC. Translation gives CASSLGHEQFF. The chain recombines TRBV27 with TRBJ2-1; D is unclear. Germline V gives CDR1 MNHEY, CDR2 SMNVEV (reference sequence). CDR3 length: 11 residues. The V and J ends lost 6 bases and 8 bases respectively, with 8 bases between them.

This clone is a singleton in its sample. V is TRBV19 and J is TRBJ2-7, with a weak D call TRBD2 (6 bases). With 8 bases removed from V and 4 bases from J, the gap between germline ends came to 15 bases. Per the germline V gene, CDR1 is LNHDA and CDR2 is SQIVND (reference sequence). The CDR3 runs 13 residues. The CDR3 sequence: CASSSGVSYEQYF. The CDR3 nucleotides read TGTGCCAGTTCCTCGGGAGTATCTTACGAGCAGTACTTC.

The chain links TRBV5-4 to TRBJ2-3; D might be TRBD2 (6 bases). V was cut by 0 bases and J by 0 bases, with 11 bases left in between. Per germline, CDR1 SGHNT and CDR2 YYREEE (reference sequence). The CDR3 runs 16 residues. CDR3 nucleotide sequence: TGTGCCAGCAGCTTGGCCGGGGCGGGGAGCACAGATACGCAGTATTTT. This sequence encodes CASSLAGAGSTDTQYF.

The rearrangement uses TRBV10-2 and TRBJ2-1; D is unresolved. With 3 bases removed from V and 8 bases from J, the gap between germline ends came to 11 bases. This CDR3 has 13 residues. From germline, CDR1 is WSHSY and CDR2 SAAADI. For the CDR3, the DNA is TGCGCCAGCAGTGAATTTCTGGTTGATGAGCAGTTCTTC. Its translation is CASSEFLVDEQFF.

The chain joins TRBV9 to TRBJ2-7; 13 bases match TRBD2. Germline values: CDR1 SGDLS, CDR2 YYNGEE. The length of the CDR3 is 16 residues. Trimming removed 5 bases from V and 5 bases from J; junction bases left unmatched: 10. CDR3 DNA sequence: TGTGCCAGCAGTCTTGGGACTAGCGGGAACAGGGACGAGCAGTACTTC. The encoded protein is CASSLGTSGNRDEQYF.

The chain links TRBV28 to TRBJ2-5; TRBD2 matches 13 bases. The CDR3 consists of 19 residues. Trimming cost V 1 base and J 4 bases; bases outside gene matches: 12. CDR1 MDHEN and CDR2 SYDVKM come from the germline V gene. CDR3 residues: CASSLSPTSGRARSETQYF. In nucleotides, the CDR3 is TGTGCCAGCAGTTTATCACCCACTAGCGGGAGGGCCCGCTCAGAGACCCAGTACTTC.

Remarks on this clone: Other nucleotide sequences from this sample produce the same CDR3. The chain recombines TRBV27 with TRBJ2-3; D not resolved. The V and J ends lost 5 bases and 1 base respectively, with 4 bases between them. The germline V gene encodes CDR1 MNHEY and CDR2 SMNVEV (reference sequence). The CDR3 runs 12 residues. The CDR3 sequence: CASSPRTDTQYF. The CDR3 DNA reads as TGTGCCAGCAGTCCCCGCACAGATACGCAGTATTTT.

The chain joins TRBV27 to TRBJ2-2; 8 nucleotides line up with TRBD2. J was trimmed by 0 bases and V by 3 bases; bases with no gene match: 12. The CDR3 is 19 amino acids. Per the germline V gene, CDR1 is MNHEY and CDR2 is SMNVEV (reference sequence). CDR3 amino acids: CASSFLVPKLAANTGELFF. The CDR3 region has the DNA TGTGCCAGCAGTTTCCTGGTACCGAAACTAGCGGCGAACACCGGGGAGCTGTTTTTT.

The V and J genes are TRBV10-1 and TRBJ2-3; D remains unclear. The germline CDR1 and CDR2 sequences are WNHNN and SYGVQD (reference sequence). The CDR3 has 14 amino acids. V lost 2 bases to trimming and J lost 0 bases, with 6 bases between them. The CDR3 spells CASSEGASTDTQYF. The CDR3 bases are TGCGCCAGCAGTGAGGGAGCGAGCACAGATACGCAGTATTTT.

Comment on this clone: At one boundary the junction diverges from the germline segment, which might be a read error. This chain links TRBV9 with TRBJ1-2, with 8 bases matching TRBD1. Germline assignment: CDR1 SGDLS and CDR2 YYNGEE. CDR3 size: 10 residues. CDR3 sequence reads: CASSGDRPYF. Here the CDR3 DNA reads TGTGCCAGCAGCGGGGACAGGCCCTACTTC.

Ten or more counts support this clone. The chain has TRBV21-1 and TRBJ1-4; TRBD1 is taken as the D call from the table, unchecked against the DNA. TRBV21-1 corresponds to a pseudogene. The CDR3 spans 15 residues. The DNA for the CDR3 is TGTGCCAGCAGCAAAAAAAACAGGGGGAAGGAAAAACTGTTTTTT. Translating gives CASSKKNRGKEKLFF.

This clone is a singleton in its sample. The J gene is TRBJ2-3, the V gene TRBV29-1; perhaps TRBD1 as D (6 bases). V lost 3 bases, J lost 4 bases, and 11 bases lay in between. The CDR3 loop spans 13 amino acids. Germline V lookup: CDR1 SQVTM, CDR2 ANQGSEA. The CDR3 DNA reads as TGCAGCGTTGAGTGGGACACCCCAGATACGCAGTATTTT. This gives the protein CSVEWDTPDTQYF.

The V gene is TRBV19, the J gene TRBJ2-3, with D uncertain. The CDR3 runs 14 residues. Germline values: CDR1 LNHDA, CDR2 SQIVND (reference sequence). Trimming took 1 base from V and 1 from J, leaving 6 bases between them. This CDR3 reads CASSIVPGTDTQYF. CDR3 nucleotides: TGTGCCAGTAGTATAGTTCCGGGCACAGATACGCAGTATTTT.

J is TRBJ2-3 and V is TRBV15; 14 bases line up with TRBD2. This CDR3 is built from 18 residues. Germline V gene data show CDR1 as LNHNV and CDR2 as YYDKDF (reference sequence). Trimming at V came to 2 bases and at J to 2 bases, leaving 6 bases not matched to a gene. This CDR3 is CATSRTGLAGDPTDTQYF. The CDR3 DNA follows: TGTGCCACCAGCAGAACGGGACTAGCGGGAGACCCCACAGATACGCAGTATTTT.